These 4 T cell receptor beta chains originate from one sample sequenced in a study of cytomegalovirus exposure and HLA in healthy donors. The PCR made use of 60 Vbeta and 13 Jbeta primers. TCRdb's table, derived via immunoSEQ multiplex PCR, lists solely in-frame clones and lacks some. The sample includes fewer than 250,000 clones, approximately 86% of them seen just once. The sequencing input was PBMCs. The receptors here all came from a boy aged 2 to 9 in good health and CMV-seronegative.

This clone was seen only a few times. The chain uses TRBV7-3 and TRBJ2-1; TRBD2 is a possible D gene (5 bases). Germline V lookup: CDR1 SGHTA, CDR2 FQGTGA. V lost 2 bases, J lost 0 bases, and 8 bases lay in between. This CDR3 contains 15 residues. In nucleotides, the CDR3 is TGTGCCAGCAGCTTACAGCGGAGCTCCTACAATGAGCAGTTCTTC. Protein sequence: CASSLQRSSYNEQFF.

The chain couples TRBV7-8 to TRBJ2-1; D unresolved. The length of the CDR3 is 12 residues. Per germline, CDR1 SGHVS and CDR2 FQNEAQ. Trimming took off 2 bases at V and 9 bases at J, with 8 bases between the two ends. Here the CDR3 reads CASSLRAAEQFF. CDR3 DNA sequence: TGTGCCAGCAGCTTACGCGCGGCTGAGCAGTTCTTC.

This rearrangement joins TRBV20-1 to TRBJ2-5, with a possible D match to TRBD2 (6 bases). Germline CDR1 is DFQATT and CDR2 is SNEGSKA (reference sequence). The ends were cut back, 3 bases at V and 5 bases at J, with 7 bases in the middle. This CDR3 contains 11 residues. In nucleotides, the CDR3 is TGCAGTGCTAGCAGCGGGGAGACCCAGTACTTC. It encodes CSASSGETQYF.

The chain recombines TRBV6-1 with TRBJ2-5, with D possibly matching TRBD1 (6 bases). The CDR3 sequence is 13 residues long. Germline CDR1 and CDR2: MNHNS and SASEGT. Trimming stripped 6 bases from V and 4 bases from J, with 12 bases between. This chain's CDR3 is CASRSGVRETQYF. The DNA for the CDR3 is TGTGCCAGCAGGTCAGGGGTGCGAGAGACCCAGTACTTC.